This is a list of T cell receptor beta chains from one sample in a study of blood T cell repertoires in COVID-19. The data were produced by immunoSEQ multiplex PCR, yet TCRdb's version contains in-frame clones alone and is incomplete. The data show under 300,000 clones, roughly 82% seen once. Sequencing used peripheral blood. All receptors come from a woman of 80 years or more with active or convalescent COVID-19. CDR3s include the opening cysteine and the closing phenylalanine or tryptophan. The D gene is left open where the match is weak. Some rows mark clone size as missing; the rest say once, few, many or name a class of expanded clone.

V,J,D,size,DNA,CDR3
TRBV13,TRBJ1-1,TRBD1,-,TGTGCCAGCAGCTCGGGACAGGGTGAAGCTTTCTTT,CASSSGQGEAFF
TRBV10-3,TRBJ2-7,-,-,TGTGCCATCAGTGACATAGGGACAACTTACGAGCAGTACTTC,CAISDIGTTYEQYF
TRBV19,TRBJ1-1,-,-,TGTGCCAGTAGTATAGTCTCACGGGGCACTGAAGCTTTCTTT,CASSIVSRGTEAFF
TRBV5-1,TRBJ1-5,-,-,TGCGCCAGCAGCCGCTCAGGGGCGGGTCAGCCCCAGCATTTT,CASSRSGAGQPQHF
TRBV30,TRBJ1-2,TRBD1,-,TGTGCCTGGAGTTCGTACAGGGGGCATGGCTACACCTTC,CAWSSYRGHGYTF
TRBV5-1,TRBJ2-1,-,-,TGCGCCAGCAGCTTAGGCGGGGAGACCTACAATGAGCAGTTCTTC,CASSLGGETYNEQFF
TRBV15,TRBJ1-4,-,-,TGTGCCACCAGACCAGGGTCTGGGGCGGGGGAAAAACTGTTTTTT,CATRPGSGAGEKLFF
TRBV19,TRBJ2-3,-,-,TGTGCCAGTAGTGCCAGGGATACCGCCACAGATACGCAGTATTTT,CASSARDTATDTQYF
TRBV4-1,TRBJ2-5,-,-,TGCGCCAGCAGCCAAGATTCGGGAGTCCTACAAGAGACCCAGTACTTC,CASSQDSGVLQETQYF
TRBV5-1,TRBJ1-3,-,once,TGCGCCAGCAGCCCAGGGGTGGGTGGAAACACCATATATTTT,CASSPGVGGNTIYF
TRBV28,TRBJ1-3,TRBD1,-,TGTGCCAGCAGTTTATGGACAGGGACCGGAAACACCATATATTTT,CASSLWTGTGNTIYF
TRBV5-1,TRBJ2-1,TRBD2,-,TGCGCCAGCAGCCAACCCGGGACTAGCGGGACGCATGAGCAGTTCTTC,CASSQPGTSGTHEQFF
TRBV28,TRBJ1-2,TRBD1,-,TGTGCCAGCACGGACAGGGTGCATGGCTACACCTTC,CASTDRVHGYTF
TRBV12-3/TRBV12-4,TRBJ2-5,-,-,TGTGCCAGCAGTAGCGGAGAGACCCAGTACTTC,CASSSGETQYF
TRBV7-9,TRBJ2-1,TRBD2,-,TGTGCCAGCAGCTCGGGACTAGCGGGAAGGATCTACAATGAGCAGTTCTTC,CASSSGLAGRIYNEQFF
TRBV18,TRBJ2-7,TRBD1,-,TGTGCCAGCTCATCATGGACAGGCCAGAGCTACGAGCAGTACTTC,CASSSWTGQSYEQYF
TRBV2,TRBJ1-2,TRBD1,few,TGTGCCAGCGAGTCGACCTCCCGACAGGGGGCTGGCTACACCTTC,CASESTSRQGAGYTF
TRBV5-1,TRBJ1-6,TRBD1,-,TGCGCCAGCAGCCTGGGACAGGGCCTAGGACCCCTCCACTTT,CASSLGQGLGPLHF
TRBV5-1,TRBJ1-2,-,-,TGCGCCAGCAGCTTGGACAGGGTGGGTTATGGCTACACCTTC,CASSLDRVGYGYTF
TRBV15,TRBJ2-7,-,-,TGTGCCACGCGAAACCTACCATCCTACGAGCAGTACTTC,CATRNLPSYEQYF
TRBV2,TRBJ1-2,-,-,TGTGCCAGCAGTGACGGCAGGGGTAACTATGGCTACACCTTC,CASSDGRGNYGYTF
TRBV27,TRBJ2-1,TRBD1,-,TGTGCCAGCAGTCTCAAGACAGGGGGCTATGAGCAGTTCTTC,CASSLKTGGYEQFF
TRBV7-8,TRBJ1-5,-,-,TGTGCCAGCAGCTTACAGTCGGCGGCGAATCAGCCCCAGCATTTT,CASSLQSAANQPQHF
TRBV11-3,TRBJ2-7,TRBD2,-,TGTGCCAGCAGCTCCCTGGGACTAGCGGGGGTTGTGCCCTACGAGCAGTACTTC,CASSSLGLAGVVPYEQYF
TRBV15,TRBJ1-2,-,once,TGTGCCACCAGCAGAGATGAAAGCCGCTATGGCTACACCTTC,CATSRDESRYGYTF
TRBV29-1,TRBJ2-4,-,-,TGCAGCGTTGTCCGGAGGGGCGGAAACATTCAGTACTTC,CSVVRRGGNIQYF
TRBV5-1,TRBJ1-2,-,-,TGCGCCAGCAGCTTTATAGGGGATGGCTACACCTTC,CASSFIGDGYTF